This is a list of T cell receptor beta chains from one sample in a study of T-cell reconstitution after alpha-beta-depleted transplantation in children. TCRdb reanalysed the PCR reads using MiXCR and keeps one entry per CDR3 protein. The top ten hold about 28% of the sample, which has about a million distinct CDR3 sequences, roughly 31% seen once. The specimen comprised PBMCs, mostly from graft donor cells, sampled 360 days after TCRalphabeta/CD19-depleted stem cell transplant. The receptor source for this set is a boy younger than two who had a stem cell transplant for SCID, so the T cells may come from the graft donor. Both conserved end residues are part of each CDR3. D genes are given only for firm matches.

>.|TRBJ2-1|TRBV5-1
CASRARGALNEQFF
>TRBD1|TRBJ1-1|TRBV28
CASSLARQGPGTKLFF
>.|TRBJ2-7|TRBV9
CASSGKVAPEDEQYF
>.|TRBJ1-6|TRBV27
CASSYRGAGNSPLHF
>.|TRBJ2-3|TRBV7-2
CASSDGTLGTQYF
>.|TRBJ2-1|TRBV5-1
CASTSRDKYNEQFF
>TRBD1|TRBJ2-3|TRBV20-1
CSASKQGGDTQYF
>.|TRBJ1-1|TRBV20-1
CSSRVNTEAFF
>.|TRBJ2-7|TRBV20-1
CSARDGQGGEQYF
>.|TRBJ2-1|TRBV29-1
CSVAKPLSVHCNEQFF
>.|TRBJ1-2|TRBV20-1
CSARGSGLAANYGYTF
>.|TRBJ2-7|TRBV15
CATSDTRLEQYF
>.|TRBJ2-2|TRBV12-3/TRBV12-4
CASSLWGRNTGELFF
>TRBD1|TRBJ2-1|TRBV18
CASSLSPGQGRDNEQFF
>.|TRBJ2-7|TRBV5-1
CASSLSQVTYEQYF
>.|TRBJ2-7|TRBV18
CASSPGRRSYEQYF
>.|TRBJ1-1|TRBV5-1
CASSLTGVAEAFF
>TRBD2|TRBJ2-3|TRBV5-1
CASSYGLAGTTDTQYF
>.|TRBJ1-6|TRBV6-2/TRBV6-3
CASRPDRQNSPLHF
>TRBD1|TRBJ1-5|TRBV5-1
CASSLGDSPNQPQHF
>.|TRBJ2-2|TRBV5-1
CASSTGSYSDTGELFF
>TRBD1|TRBJ2-1|TRBV6-2/TRBV6-3
CASSSYGTGIYNEQFF
>.|TRBJ2-6|TRBV20-1
CSAQGLHSSGANVLTF
>TRBD1|TRBJ2-7|TRBV4-2
CASSPGAQGFSYEQYF
>TRBD1|TRBJ2-1|TRBV5-1
CASSVPQGDEQFF
>TRBD2|TRBJ2-5|TRBV7-8
CASSLVAGRGETQYF
>.|TRBJ2-7|TRBV5-1
CASSLVIESVDEQYF
>.|TRBJ1-1|TRBV7-3
CASSRALNTEAFF
>TRBD2|TRBJ2-1|TRBV7-6
CASSYLFGLAGAGYDEQFF
>.|TRBJ2-7|TRBV5-4
CASSLAPGSLYEQYF
>.|TRBJ1-1|TRBV7-9
CATNQGPLPEAFF
>.|TRBJ1-3|TRBV15
CATSGRDTLGGNTIYF
>.|TRBJ2-4|TRBV13
CASSLLPGSTGKNIQYF
>TRBD1|TRBJ2-7|TRBV12-3/TRBV12-4
CASKLRDRGSYEQYF
>.|TRBJ2-5|TRBV4-3
CASSHLRDTQETQYF
>.|TRBJ1-1|TRBV5-1
CASSLEGGDMNTEAFF
>.|TRBJ2-2|TRBV12-3/TRBV12-4
CASHFLTGNTGELFF
>.|TRBJ2-7|TRBV2
CASSDTGVSLDYEQYF
>.|TRBJ2-3|TRBV5-1
CASSSNGGPADTQYF
>TRBD1|TRBJ1-1|TRBV29-1
CSVQGQGVVTEAFF
>.|TRBJ1-1|TRBV11-2
CASSSQRTGNTEAFF
>.|TRBJ1-1|TRBV5-1
CASSLGLDEAFF
>.|TRBJ1-1|TRBV5-1
CASSLEWQSGNTEAFF
>.|TRBJ2-7|TRBV20-1
CSARNRVFGYEQYF
>TRBD2|TRBJ2-3|TRBV11-1
CASSPRASGPSPDTQYF
>.|TRBJ1-6|TRBV28
CASKETALASPLHF
>.|TRBJ1-1|TRBV13
CASSFGYGDVLNTEAFF
>.|TRBJ2-1|TRBV15
CATSRDGSDREIDEQFF
>TRBD1|TRBJ2-4|TRBV12-3/TRBV12-4
CASSSRTGKNIQYF
>.|TRBJ1-5|TRBV15
CATSTLDRYQPQHF
>TRBD2|TRBJ2-2|TRBV4-3
CASSHLGGKNTGELFF
>.|TRBJ2-1|TRBV4-1
CASSQGGTEQFF
>TRBD1|TRBJ2-1|TRBV7-2
CASSSRGQGAGNEQFF
>TRBD2|TRBJ2-5|TRBV12-3/TRBV12-4
CASSLGTSYGETQYF